What follows describes a single T cell receptor (beta chain). Its antigen is not known. Germline values: CDR1 MNHNS, CDR2 SASEGT. The CDR3 extends over 14 amino acids. With 2 bases removed from V and 7 bases from J, the gap between germline ends came to 15 bases. The data originate from a study of cytomegalovirus exposure and HLA in healthy donors. Study outcomes and limitations: Rarity held for most TCR sequences, but there were some public TCRs that occurred in many donors. A later analysis found that most CMV-associated TCR beta chains appeared HLA-restricted. In all likelihood, a cluster of highly shared sequence variants was a sequencing artifact. Using the classifier, cytomegalovirus status was reportedly diagnosed with high specificity and sensitivity.

PCR used 60 Vbeta primers and 13 Jbeta primers. TCRdb keeps only in-frame clones here, not all; method: immunoSEQ multiplex PCR. The table has 150,000 to 200,000 clones, roughly 80% seen once; the top ten hold 11%. The TCR originated in a man younger than 35 in good health and CMV-seropositive. The chain couples TRBV6-1 to TRBJ2-7; TRBD2 might be the D (6 bases). The specimen was PBMCs. The CDR3 region is CASSEYWREVEQYF. The CDR3 DNA reads as TGTGCCAGCAGTGAATACTGGAGGGAGGTGGAGCAGTACTTC.